This T cell receptor beta chain came from a study of spatial heterogeneity in lung cancer. This clonotype appeared many times. As to time point: sample taken at primary tumor resection. Tumor, nontumor lung or frozen PBMC supplied whole RNA, sequenced without sorting. The CDR3 runs to 15 residues. Germline lookup yields CDR1 DFQATT and CDR2 SNEGSKA (reference sequence). Unmatched junction bases numbered 10, after V lost 5 bases and J lost 5 bases. Via MiXCR, TCRdb re-called the 5' RACE reads, giving one row per CDR3 protein. The sample consists of 4,500 to 6,500 distinct CDR3 sequences, about 12% of them appearing once.

This chain uses TRBV20-1 with TRBJ2-1; 9 bases match TRBD1. The clonotype comes from a female donor with early-stage non-small cell lung cancer. This sample comprised normal lung tissue next to the tumor, obtained at surgery. CDR3: CSAVNPGTGNNEQFF. The CDR3 bases are TGCAGTGCTGTAAACCCCGGGACAGGGAACAATGAGCAGTTCTTC.